Below, one TCR beta chain is given with its context. Antigen: not known. Primed by a sample-barcoded 5' primer and a J-beta primer mix, a second PCR proceeded for 7 to 11 cycles. TCRdb redid the calling of the 5' RACE reads with MiXCR, one entry per CDR3 protein. The table lists 710,000 or so distinct CDR3 sequences, about a fifth of them singletons. The source of the sample is a study of blood T cells in healthy people across ages. Study-wide findings and caveats: The study found TCR beta diversity correlated strongly with naive T cell percentage.

Trimming cost V 3 bases and J 10 bases, with 13 bases left between them. There are 14 residues in the CDR3. Healthy Russian Caucasian donors spanned ages about 6 to 95 years. PBMCs were isolated at a quantity of at least 7 million per sample. The receptor's source is a man aged 70 or older in good health. Sequenced: blood. This chain uses TRBV12-3 or TRBV12-4 with TRBJ1-6; D is unresolved. The DNA of the CDR3 is TGTGCCAGCAGTTTCAACCCAAGGGAGTCACCCCTCCACTTT. It is translated as CASSFNPRESPLHF.